The 26 T cell receptor beta chains presented below share a single source sample, sequenced in a study of response to subunit inactivated influenza vaccine. TCRdb independently ran MiXCR on the RT-PCR reads; one entry per CDR3 protein. The sample has more than 450,000 distinct CDR3 sequences, 11% seen once; the top ten hold more than 9.5%. The same sample was also used in a study of T cells expressing NK-cell markers. That work adds: For TCR beta, cDNA was produced by 5'RACE template switching with UMIs.

The specimen was PBMCs from blood, collected on the day of vaccination. The receptors stem from a man between 45 and 60 years old who received an inactivated influenza vaccine.

The chain has TRBV12-3 or TRBV12-4 and TRBJ1-4; weak D call: TRBD1 (5 bases). CDR3 length equals 18 residues. Trimming took 2 bases from V and 15 from J, leaving 31 bases between them. The CDR3: CASSLKLGGGQGADRVFF. CDR3 coding DNA: TGTGCCAGCAGTTTAAAGTTGGGTGGCGGACAAGGGGCTGATAGGGTGTTTTTT.

The chain combines TRBV2 with TRBJ2-5; possible D gene TRBD2, 5 bases. The CDR3 consists of 15 residues. Germline V lookup: CDR1 SNHLY, CDR2 FYNNEI. Trimming took 6 bases from V and 2 from J, leaving 16 bases between them. CDR3 DNA sequence: TGTGCCAGCAGGCAGAGGGCTACTAGTCAAGAGACCCAGTACTTC. The encoded protein is CASRQRATSQETQYF.

A few counts support this clonotype. The V and J genes are TRBV27 and TRBJ2-2; D may be TRBD1 (5 bases). The CDR3 has 13 residues. Trimming removed 6 bases from V and 7 bases from J, with 12 bases in between. Germline CDR1 and CDR2: MNHEY and SMNVEV (reference sequence). The CDR3 DNA sequence: TGTGCCAGCAGGTTGGGCAGGGTCGGGGAGCTGTTTTTT. Translated: CASRLGRVGELFF.

This clonotype was found a few times. Mismatch with germline at one junction end may stem from a read error. The CDR3 coding sequence is TGTGCTAGCAGCCGAGGAGAGGGGGCGACCGGGGAGCTGTTTTTT. Translating it yields CASSRGEGATGELFF. The V call is TRBV7-7, the J call TRBJ2-2; TRBD1 aligns across 7 bases. Germline CDR1 and CDR2: SSHAT and FNYEAQ (reference sequence). The CDR3 sequence is 15 residues long.

This clonotype was detected only a few times. The chain recombines TRBV30 with TRBJ2-1; D remains ambiguous. This CDR3 is built from 13 residues. Germline V gene lookup returns CDR1 GTSNPN and CDR2 SVGIG (reference sequence). The V end was cut by 7 bases, the J end by 5 bases, with 15 bases between. CDR3 DNA sequence: TGTGCCTCGAGGCGCCCAGCAGACAATGAGCAGTTCTTC. Encoded protein: CASRRPADNEQFF.

The chain carries TRBV12-2 and TRBJ2-5; TRBD2, as called in the table, went unchecked against the DNA. TRBV12-2 is deemed a pseudogene. CDR3 length: 16 residues. The CDR3 DNA sequence: TGTGCAAGTCGCTGTATACACCAAGGGGAGGAAGAGACCCAGTACTTC. This sequence encodes CASRCIHQGEEETQYF.

The chain has TRBV2 and TRBJ2-5; D is possibly TRBD2 (5 bases). This CDR3 has 12 residues. Germline CDR1 reads SNHLY; CDR2 reads FYNNEI. The V and J ends lost 10 bases and 4 bases respectively, with 13 bases between them. The CDR3 here is CATGLFGETQYF. CDR3 in DNA: TGTGCCACCGGACTTTTCGGAGAGACCCAGTACTTC.

A few counts support this clonotype. The chain couples TRBV7-9 to TRBJ2-1; possibly TRBD1 or TRBD2 for D (5 bases each). This CDR3 has 14 amino acids. The germline V and J ends were trimmed by 5 bases and 9 bases, with 17 bases remaining between them. Germline CDR1 and CDR2: SEHNR and FQNEAQ (reference sequence). The CDR3 here is CASSPGTRRSEQFF. CDR3 nucleotide sequence: TGTGCCAGCAGCCCTGGGACCCGCAGGTCTGAGCAGTTCTTC.

This clonotype was seen ten or more times. The V gene is TRBV12-3 or TRBV12-4, the J gene TRBJ2-3, with 10 bases lining up with TRBD1. CDR3 size: 15 residues. Trimming at V came to 3 bases and at J to 5 bases, leaving 5 bases not matched to a gene. In DNA, the CDR3 is TGTGCCAGCAGTTTCGAGGACAGGGGGGAAGATACGCAGTATTTT. It encodes CASSFEDRGEDTQYF.

This clonotype was counted many times. J is TRBJ2-1 and V is TRBV5-5; TRBD2 matches 9 bases. The trim removed 1 base at V and 4 bases at J, leaving 6 bases unmatched. This CDR3 is built from 16 residues. Germline lookup yields CDR1 SGHKS and CDR2 YYEKEE (reference sequence). CDR3 in DNA: TGTGCCAGCAGCTTGATCGCGGGGGGGCTTTACAATGAGCAGTTCTTC. Its translation: CASSLIAGGLYNEQFF.

In regard to this clonotype: A read error is possible here, since a much larger clone lies one base away. The rearrangement uses TRBV7-7 and TRBJ2-5, with D maybe TRBD1 (6 bases). The CDR3 has 15 residues. Germline V gene sequence: CDR1 SSHAT, CDR2 FNYEAQ (reference sequence). Trimming left V 1 base short and J 2 bases short, with 11 bases between. The CDR3 loop is CASSLGRTVQETQYF. Written as DNA, the CDR3 is TGTGCCAGCAGCTTAGGACGGACAGTACAAGAGACCCAGTACTTC. Full variable domain (outside the CDR3, taken from reference TRBV7-7 and TRBJ2-5): GAGVSQSPRYKVTKRGQDVTLRCDPISSHATLYWYQQALGQGPEFLTYFNYEAQPDKSGLPSDRFSAERPEGSISTLTIQRTEQRDSAMYRCASSLGRTVQETQYFGPGTRLLVL.

This clonotype was recorded many times. The CDR3 loop reads CASSPTSGSYNEQFF. The CDR3 DNA reads as TGTGCCAGCAGCCCAACTAGCGGGTCTTACAATGAGCAGTTCTTC. The chain uses TRBV7-8 and TRBJ2-1; 9 bases agree with TRBD2. The J segment lost 4 bases and the V segment lost 5 bases, leaving 6 bases of the junction unmatched. This CDR3 has 15 residues. Germline V gene sequence: CDR1 SGHVS, CDR2 FQNEAQ.

This clonotype showed up just a few times. The rearrangement links TRBV6-5 to TRBJ2-5, with D perhaps TRBD1 (6 bases). Between the trimmed V and J ends, which lost 0 bases and 2 bases, there was a span of 10 bases. The CDR3 contains 15 residues. CDR1 and CDR2 (germline): MNHEY, SVGAGI. In DNA, the CDR3 is TGTGCCAGCAGTTACTCGTGGGGACAACAAGAGACCCAGTACTTC. Encoded protein: CASSYSWGQQETQYF.

This chain uses TRBV5-1 with TRBJ2-2, with 13 positions matching TRBD2. The CDR3 loop spans 17 amino acids. V was clipped by 7 bases and J by 4 bases; unmatched bases: 10. The germline gives CDR1 SGHRS, CDR2 YFSETQ. The CDR3 protein is CASLGTSGAPGTGELFF. The CDR3 DNA follows: TGCGCCAGCCTAGGGACTAGCGGGGCTCCGGGCACCGGGGAGCTGTTTTTT.

Of note for this clonotype: A single base separates this from a much larger clone, so it may be a read error. This chain uses TRBV4-2 with TRBJ2-3; 11 bases align to TRBD1. The CDR3 is 16 residues long. The germline V gene encodes CDR1 LGHNA and CDR2 YNFKEQ. The CDR3 loop reads CDSSPRTGGASDTQYF. The CDR3, as DNA: TGTGACAGCAGCCCCAGGACAGGGGGCGCTTCAGATACGCAGTATTTT.

This clonotype was counted many times. This rearrangement joins TRBV2 to TRBJ2-5; 7 bases match TRBD1. Germline loops: CDR1 SNHLY, CDR2 FYNNEI. The V segment lost 7 bases and the J segment 0 bases; nucleotides outside the gene matches: 5. This CDR3 has 14 residues. Written as DNA, the CDR3 is TGTGCCAGCAATCGGGACAGCTACCAAGAGACCCAGTACTTC. Translating gives CASNRDSYQETQYF.

This chain uses TRBV20-1 with TRBJ2-7; D uncertain. CDR3 length: 13 amino acids. Trimming stripped 1 base from V and 2 bases from J, with 9 bases between. The germline V gene has CDR1 DFQATT and CDR2 SNEGSKA (reference sequence). CDR3 sequence reads: CSARGVLAYEQYF. The CDR3 region has the DNA TGCAGTGCTAGAGGTGTCCTTGCCTACGAGCAGTACTTC.

The sample holds a few counts of this clonotype. The chain couples TRBV21-1 to TRBJ2-2; TRBD1, the table's D call, was not compared with the DNA. TRBV21-1 is a pseudogene locus. The CDR3 length is 19 residues. CDR3 protein: CASSKVGRGPETTGGELFF. The CDR3 nucleotides are TGTGCCAGCAGCAAAGTTGGCAGGGGGCCCGAAACCACGGGCGGGGAGCTGTTTTTT.

V is TRBV11-2 and J is TRBJ2-7, with 14 bases identical to TRBD2. The CDR3 contains 17 residues. J was trimmed by 2 bases and V by 5 bases; bases with no gene match: 8. Germline V gene data show CDR1 as SGHAT and CDR2 as FQNNGV. The CDR3, as DNA: TGTGCCAGCAGCAAGGGACTAGCGGGAGTTATGACCTACGAGCAGTACTTC. This translates into CASSKGLAGVMTYEQYF.

This sequence joins TRBV27 and TRBJ2-1, with D perhaps TRBD1 (6 bases). The V and J ends lost 7 bases and 6 bases respectively, with 22 bases between them. The CDR3 has 16 residues. The germline V gene has CDR1 MNHEY and CDR2 SMNVEV (reference sequence). CDR3 protein: CASTTVAGQGGNEQFF. The DNA of the CDR3 is TGTGCCAGCACCACCGTCGCGGGTCAAGGGGGCAATGAGCAGTTCTTC.

This clonotype was seen a few times. The chain employs TRBV18 and TRBJ2-5, with D hard to call. Germline assignment: CDR1 KGHSH and CDR2 LQKENI. The CDR3 spans 13 residues. V dropped 3 bases and J dropped 5 bases, with 10 bases sitting between them. The CDR3 loop is CASSPPASETQYF. In DNA, the CDR3 is TGTGCCAGCTCACCCCCAGCGTCGGAGACCCAGTACTTC.

This clonotype was observed a few times. The chain uses TRBV20-1 and TRBJ2-7; 12 bases fit TRBD2. Trimming cost V 6 bases and J 6 bases; bases outside gene matches: 6. The CDR3 runs to 13 residues. The germline V gene encodes CDR1 DFQATT and CDR2 SNEGSKA (reference sequence). The CDR3 loop reads CSANGLAGFEQYF. CDR3 DNA: TGCAGTGCAAATGGACTAGCGGGGTTCGAGCAGTACTTC.

This clonotype was counted between two and nine times. This chain connects TRBV20-1 to TRBJ1-1; D is unclear. The CDR3 loop spans 12 amino acids. CDR1 DFQATT and CDR2 SNEGSKA come from the germline V gene (reference sequence). Trimming stripped 4 bases from V and 1 base from J, with 7 bases between. CDR3 sequence: CSANGWNTEAFF. CDR3 in DNA: TGCAGTGCTAACGGGTGGAACACTGAAGCTTTCTTT.

The gene calls are TRBV16 and TRBJ2-1, with 9 nucleotides matching TRBD1. V lost 3 bases, J lost 9 bases, and 3 bases stayed unmatched. Germline V CDR1 and CDR2: KGHSY, FQNENV. CDR3 length: 13 residues. CDR3 loop: CASSQTTGGEQFF. The CDR3 nucleotides read TGTGCCAGCAGCCAGACGACAGGGGGTGAGCAGTTCTTC.

This clonotype occurred many times. The gene calls are TRBV10-3 and TRBJ2-3, with a possible D match to TRBD2 (5 bases). CDR1 is ENHRY, CDR2 SYGVKD, per germline. CDR3 length equals 14 residues. V lost 3 bases and J lost 5, with 12 bases in between. CDR3: CAISEVVREDTQYF. For the CDR3, the DNA is TGTGCCATCAGTGAAGTGGTTCGGGAAGATACGCAGTATTTT.

The sample holds a few counts of this clonotype. The V gene is TRBV10-3, the J gene TRBJ1-2; TRBD1 might be the D (5 bases). V was cut by 5 bases and J by 10 bases, with 26 bases left in between. Per germline, CDR1 ENHRY and CDR2 SYGVKD. CDR3 length: 16 amino acids. The CDR3 loop reads CAISRSAGTGEGVYTF. CDR3 nucleotide sequence: TGTGCCATCAGTAGATCGGCCGGGACGGGTGAAGGAGTCTACACCTTC.